The text below deals with one TCR beta chain. The sample is drawn from a study of blood T cell repertoires in COVID-19. Here immunoSEQ multiplex PCR was the method, and the copy in TCRdb shows in-frame clones only, minus some. The sample includes about 48,000 clones, 70% to 90% of them seen just once. The CDR3 is made up of 14 amino acids. With 4 bases removed from V and 0 bases from J, the gap between germline ends came to 10 bases. The germline V gene has CDR1 SQVTM and CDR2 ANQGSEA. The V gene is TRBV29-1, the J gene TRBJ1-5; D unclear. Sequences were obtained from peripheral blood. The receptor was isolated from a human donor in a cohort sampled during active COVID-19. The donor label of this sample is uncertain. CDR3 sequence reads: CSVAEGHSNQPQHF. The CDR3 nucleotides are TGCAGCGTTGCTGAGGGTCATAGCAATCAGCCCCAGCATTTT.